This T cell receptor (beta chain) derives from a study of TET2 disruption in CD19-targeted CAR T cells. With V trimmed by 0 bases and J by 5 bases, 10 bases remained unmatched. The CDR3 spans 16 residues. CDR1 SGDLS and CDR2 YYNGEE come from the germline V gene. Documented treatment: autologous CTL019 cells: CD19 CAR with 4-1BB and CD3 zeta domains. Here immunoSEQ multiplex PCR was the method, and the copy in TCRdb shows in-frame clones only, minus some. The sample yields fewer than 30,000 clones, of which the top ten take up 1.9%. As to this clone: Its target is not known. Read coverage stops 3 residues before the CDR3 terminus; the germline J gene supplies the remainder.

The chain uses TRBV9 and TRBJ2-5, with 7 nucleotides matching TRBD1. This TCR was sampled from a man in his 70s with chronic lymphocytic leukemia. The specimen was CD8- CAR+ T cells sorted from cultured blood T cells, collected for CD19 CAR T cell therapy. The subset is: CD8-negative CAR-positive T cells from the infusion product. Incomplete CDR3 DNA: TGTGCCAGCAGCGTAGCCCCCCGACAGGGTGGGGAGACC. It is translated as CASSVAPRQGGET. The whole CDR3 is CASSVAPRQGGETQYF. Based on the CDR3 plus reference TRBV9 and TRBJ2-5, the full variable domain is DSGVTQTPKHLITATGQRVTLRCSPRSGDLSVYWYQQSLDQGLQFLIQYYNGEERAKGNILERFSAQQFPDLHSELNLSSLELGDSALYFCASSVAPRQGGETQYFGPGTRLLVL.